This entry is about one TCR beta chain. These data originate in a study of blood T cell repertoires in COVID-19. Study as a whole: Samples came from the United States, Italy and Spain, spanning acute and convalescent COVID-19. In each case, the material was cDNA or gDNA derived from T cells, B-cell-depleted T cells, or PBMCs.

The study recruited people aged about 18 to 95 years across about two dozen US areas. Membership in each cohort depended on participant-reported clinical history. The repertoire was sequenced with immunoSEQ multiplex PCR; TCRdb's copy has only in-frame clones and lacks some. The top ten clones hold around 10% of a sample with a few hundred thousand clones, approximately 90% of them seen once. The sequenced material came from PBMCs or T cells enriched from blood (not recorded which). The receptor was isolated from a young man with acute COVID-19.

CDR3 sequence reads: CASSIGVPGQPDGYTF. CDR3 sequence (DNA): TGTGCCAGTAGTATAGGTGTCCCGGGACAGCCAGATGGCTACACCTTC. The chain joins TRBV19 to TRBJ1-2; 7 bases align to TRBD1. Germline-derived CDR1 and CDR2 are LNHDA and SQIVND (reference sequence). The CDR3 totals 16 residues. V lost 1 base and J lost 6; bases outside the gene matches: 11.